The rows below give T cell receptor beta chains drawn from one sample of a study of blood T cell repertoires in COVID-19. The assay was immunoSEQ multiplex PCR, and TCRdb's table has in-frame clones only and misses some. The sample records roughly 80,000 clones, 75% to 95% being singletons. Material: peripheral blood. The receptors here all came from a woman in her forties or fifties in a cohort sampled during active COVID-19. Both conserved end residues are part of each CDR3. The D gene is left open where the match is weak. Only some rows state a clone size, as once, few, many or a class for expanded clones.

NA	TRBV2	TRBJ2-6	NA	TGTGCCAGCAGCGCGACAGTCTCTGGGGCCAACGTCCTGACTTTC	CASSATVSGANVLTF
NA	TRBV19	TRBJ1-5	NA	TGTGCCAGTAGTTTCCTCGTGGACAGCGGCAATCAGCCCCAGCATTTT	CASSFLVDSGNQPQHF
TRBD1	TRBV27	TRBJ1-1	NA	TGTGCCAGCAACGAGGGGGACAGAATGAACACTGAAGCTTTCTTT	CASNEGDRMNTEAFF
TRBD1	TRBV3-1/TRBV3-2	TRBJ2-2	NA	TGTGCCAGCAGTCACAACCCGACAGGGTACACCGGGGAGCTGTTTTTT	CASSHNPTGYTGELFF
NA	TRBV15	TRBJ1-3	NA	TGTGCCACCAGCAGAGCCCCCGGAACAGGGTCCGTCTCTGGAAACACCATATATTTT	CATSRAPGTGSVSGNTIYF
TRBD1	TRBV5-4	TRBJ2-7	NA	TGTGCCAGCAGCTTTACAGGGGTAGACGAGCAGTACTTC	CASSFTGVDEQYF
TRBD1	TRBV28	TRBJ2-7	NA	TGTGCCAGCAGTTCTCCGGGACAGGGGAACGAGCAGTACTTC	CASSSPGQGNEQYF
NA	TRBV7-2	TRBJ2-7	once	TGTGCCAGCAGCTTAGACCCAGCCTACGAGCAGTACTTC	CASSLDPAYEQYF
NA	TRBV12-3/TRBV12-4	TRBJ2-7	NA	TGTGCCAGCAGTAATGGGGCCGGGGGGCAGTACTTC	CASSNGAGGQYF
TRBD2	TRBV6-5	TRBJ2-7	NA	TGTGCCAGCAAAATAAATAGCGGGGGATCCTACGAGCAGTACTTC	CASKINSGGSYEQYF
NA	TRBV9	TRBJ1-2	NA	TGTGCCACCCATAGAGCGGGACCTTACTTCTATGGCTACACCTTC	CATHRAGPYFYGYTF
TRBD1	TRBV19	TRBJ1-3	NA	TGTGCCAGTACTAGGGACAGAATCAACTCTGGAAACACCATATATTTT	CASTRDRINSGNTIYF
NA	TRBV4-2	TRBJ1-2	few	TGTGCCAGCAGCCGAAGGGAGAGAGACTATGGCTACACCTTC	CASSRRERDYGYTF
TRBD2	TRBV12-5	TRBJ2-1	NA	TGTGCTAGTGGTGCTAGCGGGACTGCCTACAATGAGCAGTTCTTC	CASGASGTAYNEQFF
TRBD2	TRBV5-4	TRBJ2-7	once	TGTGCCAGCAGCTTGGCCCCACTGGGGAGCGGGGGATACGAGCAGTACTTC	CASSLAPLGSGGYEQYF
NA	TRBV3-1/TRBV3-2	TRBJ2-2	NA	TGTGCCAGCAGCCGCCTAGCGCTGAACACCGGGGAGCTGTTTTTT	CASSRLALNTGELFF
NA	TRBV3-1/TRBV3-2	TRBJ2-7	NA	TGTGCCAGCAGCCAATCAAACAGGGACGAGCAGTACTTC	CASSQSNRDEQYF
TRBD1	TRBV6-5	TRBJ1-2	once	TGTGCCAGCAGTCAAACACCGGGACAGTCTGGCTACACCTTC	CASSQTPGQSGYTF
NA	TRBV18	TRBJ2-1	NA	TGTGCCAGCTCACCTTTAGAGGGCTCTGAGCAGTTCTTC	CASSPLEGSEQFF
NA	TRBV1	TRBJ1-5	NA	TGCACCAGCAGCCAAGTTGGGGACAGGCGGATTCAAGTGAATCAGCCCCAGCATTTT	CTSSQVGDRRIQVNQPQHF
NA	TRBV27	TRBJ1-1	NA	TGTGCCAGCAGTTTGTTTCGCGAGAACACTGAAGCTTTCTTT	CASSLFRENTEAFF
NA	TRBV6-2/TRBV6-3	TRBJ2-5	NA	TGTGCCAGCAGTTACTCCGGGGTGAGGGAGACCCAGTACTTC	CASSYSGVRETQYF
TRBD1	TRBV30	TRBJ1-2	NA	TGTGCCTGGAGTTTAACAGGGGCCAACTATGGCTACACCTTC	CAWSLTGANYGYTF
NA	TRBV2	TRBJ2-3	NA	TGTGCCAGCAGTGAAGCAGAGGGATTCCGGACAGATACGCAGTATTTT	CASSEAEGFRTDTQYF
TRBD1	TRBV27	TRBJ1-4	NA	TGTGCCAGCAGTCCCCGGGACAGGGGTGTTAATGAAAAACTGTTTTTT	CASSPRDRGVNEKLFF
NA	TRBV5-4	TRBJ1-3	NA	TGTGCCAGCAGCTTGGAACCTCCAGGGTCGGGAAACACCATATATTTT	CASSLEPPGSGNTIYF
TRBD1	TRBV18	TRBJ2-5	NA	TGTGCCAGCTCACCCCAACAGGGGGCGCGGGAGACCCAGTACTTC	CASSPQQGARETQYF
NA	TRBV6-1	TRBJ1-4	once	TGTGCCAGCAGTGACAGGGGCTTCGAAAAACTGTTTTTT	CASSDRGFEKLFF
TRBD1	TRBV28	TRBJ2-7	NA	TGTGCCAGCAGTTTGCCCAAGGGGGCCCACGAGCAGTACTTC	CASSLPKGAHEQYF
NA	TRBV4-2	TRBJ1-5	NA	TGTGCCAGCAGTCAGGGCCCACTTAGCAATCAGCCCCAGCATTTT	CASSQGPLSNQPQHF
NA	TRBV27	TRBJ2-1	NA	TGTGCCAGCAGTTCCAGGGTGTACAATGAGCAGTTCTTC	CASSSRVYNEQFF
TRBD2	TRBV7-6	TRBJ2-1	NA	TGTGCCAGCAGCCCGACGGCGGGGGGACCCTACAATGAGCAGTTCTTC	CASSPTAGGPYNEQFF
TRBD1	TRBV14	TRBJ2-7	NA	TGTGCCAGCAGCCTCCGGACAGGCACCTACGAGCAGTACTTC	CASSLRTGTYEQYF
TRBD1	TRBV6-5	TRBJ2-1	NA	TGTGCCAGCAGACGGACAGGGGGCGCGGTGGATGAGCAGTTCTTC	CASRRTGGAVDEQFF
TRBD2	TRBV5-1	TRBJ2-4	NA	TGCGCCAGCAGCTTGCCCCTAGCGGGAGGAATAGCCAAAAACATTCAGTACTTC	CASSLPLAGGIAKNIQYF
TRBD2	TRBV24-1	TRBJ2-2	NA	TGTGCCACCAGTGATTGGGGAGGGACCGGGGAGCTGTTTTTT	CATSDWGGTGELFF
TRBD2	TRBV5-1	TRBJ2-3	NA	TGCGCCAGCAGCGGAGGAGTAGCGGGGACAGATACGCAGTATTTT	CASSGGVAGTDTQYF
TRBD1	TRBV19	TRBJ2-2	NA	TGTGCCAGTAGTACCGGGACAGCGAACACCGGGGAGCTGTTTTTT	CASSTGTANTGELFF
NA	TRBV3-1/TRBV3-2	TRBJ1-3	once	TGTGCCAGCAGCCAAGTGGCAAACACCATATATTTT	CASSQVANTIYF
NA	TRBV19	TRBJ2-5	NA	TGTGCCAGTAGCCCAGGCGGAGGGCGTTGGGAGACCCAGTACTTC	CASSPGGGRWETQYF
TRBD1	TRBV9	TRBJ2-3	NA	TGTGCCAGCAGCCCTAGGGGACAGGGGATCACAGATACGCAGTATTTT	CASSPRGQGITDTQYF
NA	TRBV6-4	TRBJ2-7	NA	TGTGCCAGCAGTGACGGTGGGAGCGGCGAGCAGTACTTC	CASSDGGSGEQYF
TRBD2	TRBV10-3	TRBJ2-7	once	TGTGCCATCAGTCCGGCGGGGGGCCGGGAAGAGCAGTACTTC	CAISPAGGREEQYF
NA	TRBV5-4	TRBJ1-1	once	TGTGCCAGCAGCTTGAGGGCGGGGAACACTGAAGCTTTCTTT	CASSLRAGNTEAFF
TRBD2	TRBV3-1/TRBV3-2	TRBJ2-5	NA	TGTGCCAGCAGCCCTCGGACTAGCGGGAGGGCAGGGGAGACCCAGTACTTC	CASSPRTSGRAGETQYF
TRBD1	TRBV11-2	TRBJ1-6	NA	TGTGCCAGCAGCTTAGCAGTGGGAAGACAGGGCCTCCACTTT	CASSLAVGRQGLHF
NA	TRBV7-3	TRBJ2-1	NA	TGTGCCAGCAGCCCCCAGGGAGGAGGTGAGCAGTTCTTC	CASSPQGGGEQFF
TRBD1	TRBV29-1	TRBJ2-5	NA	TGCAGCGTTGAAGACCCTAGGACCTACCGAGGACAGGGCGAGGGAGAGACCCAGTACTTC	CSVEDPRTYRGQGEGETQYF
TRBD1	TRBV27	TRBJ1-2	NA	TGTGCCAGCAGGAAAGCGGACAGGGAGTATGGCTACACCTTC	CASRKADREYGYTF